The rows below give T cell receptor beta chains drawn from one sample of a study of spatial heterogeneity in lung cancer. Each CDR3 protein gets one entry after TCRdb re-called the 5' RACE reads with MiXCR. The sample shows about 15,000 distinct CDR3 sequences, roughly 6% of them seen only once. Sample: PBMCs, taken at follow-up. The receptors shown here come from a male donor with early-stage non-small cell lung cancer. Both conserved end residues are part of each CDR3. Fields, in order: J gene, V gene, clone size, D gene, CDR3 DNA, CDR3 protein. The D gene is left open where the match is weak. Some rows have no size entry. The others give once, few or many, or a class for an expanded clone.

>TRBJ1-5|TRBV7-9|once|TRBD1
TGTGCCAGCAGCACCGGACAGGGGGATCAGCCCCAGCATTTT
CASSTGQGDQPQHF
>TRBJ2-3|TRBV4-3|few|.
TGCGCCAGCAGCCAAGATCCCCCCGAGGGGTCTAGCACAGATACGCAGTATTTT
CASSQDPPEGSSTDTQYF
>TRBJ2-5|TRBV18|many|TRBD1
TGTGCCAGCTCTCCGGACAGGCCCCCAGGAACCCAGTACTTC
CASSPDRPPGTQYF
>TRBJ2-3|TRBV4-2|many|TRBD1
TGTGCCAGCAGCCAAGATCGGACAGGAGATACGCAGTATTTT
CASSQDRTGDTQYF
>TRBJ1-1|TRBV12-3/TRBV12-4|many|.
TGTGCCAGCATCCGGGGAGGGGAGAACACTGAAGCTTTCTTT
CASIRGGENTEAFF
>TRBJ2-1|TRBV5-6|many|TRBD2
TGTGCCAGCAGCTTGGGGTTGGAGGTAGCGGGAGGGAAATCTAGCAATGAGCAGTTCTTC
CASSLGLEVAGGKSSNEQFF
>TRBJ1-5|TRBV28|many|.
TGTGCCAGCAGTTTTAATAGGGGCAATCAGCCCCAGCATTTT
CASSFNRGNQPQHF
>TRBJ2-5|TRBV29-1|.|TRBD1
TGCAGCGTTGGTATCAGGGGGGAGACCCAGTACTTC
CSVGIRGETQYF
>TRBJ1-1|TRBV5-1|many|TRBD1
TGCGCCAGCAGCCCGAGGATTCCGGGACAGACGAACACTGAAGCTTTCTTT
CASSPRIPGQTNTEAFF
>TRBJ2-7|TRBV6-1|.|.
TGTGCCAGCAGTGAAGCTCTCCTCACACTCTTGGCCTACGAGCAGTACTTC
CASSEALLTLLAYEQYF
>TRBJ2-7|TRBV18|once|.
TGTGCCAGCTCACCACAGGGGCCACCCTCCTACGAGCAGTACTTC
CASSPQGPPSYEQYF
>TRBJ1-1|TRBV28|.|TRBD1
TGTGCCAGTCAGGGGGCAACTGAAGCTTTCTTT
CASQGATEAFF
>TRBJ1-3|TRBV20-1|.|.
TGCAGTGCTAGAGATCGGGCAGGGGCGAGGTCTGGAAACACCATATATTTT
CSARDRAGARSGNTIYF
>TRBJ1-5|TRBV6-1|many|TRBD1
TGTGCCAGCAGACCCGGGACAGGGGGATCGGGCAATCAGCCCCAGCATTTT
CASRPGTGGSGNQPQHF
>TRBJ1-2|TRBV12-3/TRBV12-4|many|.
TGTGCCAGCGCCTCCGGGACGGGCGACGGGGGCTACACCTTC
CASASGTGDGGYTF
>TRBJ2-1|TRBV7-2|many|TRBD2
TGTGCCAGCAGCTTACAGGGACTAGCGGGCCGGGGGACCTACAATGAGCAGTTCTTC
CASSLQGLAGRGTYNEQFF
>TRBJ2-3|TRBV11-2|many|TRBD2
TGTGCCAGCAGCTTTGCGGGAGCCGATACGCAGTATTTT
CASSFAGADTQYF
>TRBJ2-3|TRBV6-5|.|.
TGTGCCACAAGGCCTCCGGGCACAGATACGCAGTATTTT
CATRPPGTDTQYF
>TRBJ2-2|TRBV3-1|many|.
TGTGCCAGCAGCCAAGCCGGGGGAAGTGACACCGGGGAGCTGTTTTTT
CASSQAGGSDTGELFF
>TRBJ1-3|TRBV6-5|many|.
TGTGCCAGCAGTTACTCGATGGGGGGAAACACCATATATTTT
CASSYSMGGNTIYF
>TRBJ2-1|TRBV7-6|many|TRBD1
TGTGCCAGCAGCTTAGGACAGGGGGGGACCTACAATGAGCAGTTCTTC
CASSLGQGGTYNEQFF
>TRBJ1-4|TRBV6-2/TRBV6-3|many|.
TGTGCCAGCAGTTACTCCAGAGGGAAACTGTTTTTT
CASSYSRGKLFF
>TRBJ2-7|TRBV12-2|medium-sized|.
TGTGCAAGTCGCTTAGGGTACGAGCAGTACTTC
CASRLGYEQYF
>TRBJ2-3|TRBV5-5|many|TRBD2
TGTGCCAGCAGCCGCATGGGGCGGGAGACGACAGATACGCAGTATTTT
CASSRMGRETTDTQYF
>TRBJ1-2|TRBV12-3/TRBV12-4|many|.
TGTGCCAGCAGTTTACGCAGAGACAACTATGGCTACACCTTC
CASSLRRDNYGYTF
>TRBJ2-7|TRBV7-2|many|TRBD2
TGTGCCAGCAGCCCCTCGGGCGGGAGGAGCGAGCAGTACTTC
CASSPSGGRSEQYF
>TRBJ2-5|TRBV28|medium-sized|TRBD2
TGTGCCAGCAGTTCCATCGGGACGGGAGGGCCTGTTGTGGGCCAGTACTTC
CASSSIGTGGPVVGQYF
>TRBJ1-2|TRBV29-1|medium-sized|TRBD1
TGCAGCGCCAGGACAGGGGATGGCTACACCTTC
CSARTGDGYTF
>TRBJ2-7|TRBV5-6|many|.
TGTGCCAGCAGCCGTGGAGTTCTCTACGAGCAGTACTTC
CASSRGVLYEQYF
>TRBJ1-5|TRBV28|many|.
TGTGCCAGCAGTTTAGGGGCAGTGATCGGCAATCAGCCCCAGCATTTT
CASSLGAVIGNQPQHF
>TRBJ2-2|TRBV7-9|many|.
TGTGCCAGCAGCTTGGGGCAGGCGAACACCGGGGAGCTGTTTTTT
CASSLGQANTGELFF
>TRBJ2-1|TRBV11-3|many|TRBD2
TGTGCCAGCAGCCCGGGGACGGGCGGGAGTAGGTCCTACAATGAGCAGTTCTTC
CASSPGTGGSRSYNEQFF
>TRBJ2-7|TRBV20-1|many|.
TGCAGTGCTAGATTTGTACTCTCCTACGAGCAGTACTTC
CSARFVLSYEQYF